A single sample gave rise to the 25 T cell receptor beta chains below, sequenced in a study of tissue T cells after allogeneic stem cell transplantation. Time point meaning: mouse harvest day 14 after allogeneic transplant. Each mouse received 10^7 T-cell-depleted marrow cells plus 10^6 splenic CD5+ T cells by tail vein. The method was immunoSEQ multiplex PCR; TCRdb's version includes in-frame clones alone and lacks a portion of them. The sample contains around 1,800 clones, 45% to 55% of which appear only once. The sample consisted of gut tissue. These receptors originate from a female BALB/c mouse given C57BL/6 T cells with graft-versus-host disease after an allogeneic hematopoietic cell transplant.

In the case of this clone: Mouse gene names and germline throughout. Partial CDR3 DNA: TGTGCCAGCTCCCCAACAGGGGGAGAAGTCTTC. This translates into CASSPTGGEVF. The entire CDR3 protein reads CASSPTGGEVFF. The chain recombines TRBV12-2 with TRBJ1-1, with 8 bases aligning to TRBD1. Read data end 1 residue before the CDR3 end; the end is taken from the germline J gene. Losses at the gene ends were 4 bases for V and 7 bases for J; bases not matched to a gene: 4. In germline, CDR1 is SGHLS, CDR2 HYDKME. The CDR3 is 12 residues long.

Details on this clone: Gene names refer to mouse genes. The read terminates 1 residue before the CDR3 end, so the remaining end is supplied by the germline J gene. Other DNA sequences in this sample translate to the same CDR3. The J gene is TRBJ2-7, the V gene TRBV12-1, with 11 bases identical to TRBD2. Germline V gene lookup returns CDR1 SGHSN and CDR2 HYEKVE. The CDR3 is 14 residues long. J lost 6 bases, V lost 0 bases, and 3 bases had no gene match. The DNA read from the CDR3 is TGTGCCAGCTCTCTCACTGGGGGGGCGCTTGAACAGTAC. Amino acid sequence: CASSLTGGALEQY. The entire CDR3 reads CASSLTGGALEQYF.

In regard to this clone: Gene labels here are mouse ones. The sequence runs out 1 residue before the end of the CDR3; the remainder is reconstructed from the germline J gene. The rearrangement links TRBV26 to TRBJ1-1; D possibly corresponds to TRBD1 (6 bases). Germline CDR1 and CDR2: KGHPV and FQNQEV (reference sequence). V was shortened by 5 bases and J by 0 bases, with 10 bases between the two germline ends. The CDR3 spans 14 residues. CDR3 DNA, as far as it was read: TGTGCCAGCAGTAGGACAGCCTCAAACACAGAAGTCTTC. Protein: CASSRTASNTEVF. The full CDR3 is CASSRTASNTEVFF.

Worth noting for this clone: Genes and germline are mouse. The CDR3 extends 1 residue past the end of the read, so its final part is completed from the germline J gene. The chain carries TRBV3 and TRBJ2-7; D unresolved. Trimming removed 8 bases from V and 0 bases from J, with 8 bases in between. CDR3 length: 12 amino acids. Germline V gene data show CDR1 as SNHLY and CDR2 as FYNGKV (reference sequence). Here the CDR3 reads CASRQSSYEQYF. CDR3 DNA (partial): TGTGCCAGCCGACAAAGCTCCTATGAACAGTAC.

As regards this clone: Gene names are the mouse ones. The read ends 1 residue shy of where the CDR3 ends; the end is completed using the germline J gene. The rearrangement joins TRBV3 to TRBJ1-1; no clear D. The CDR3 is made up of 13 amino acids. V lost 2 bases to trimming and J lost 1 base, with 5 bases between them. Germline-derived CDR1 and CDR2 are SNHLY and FYNGKV (reference sequence). CDR3 DNA, as far as it was read: TGTGCCAGCAGCTTACGCGGGAACACAGAAGTCTTC. Translation gives CASSLRGNTEVF. The CDR3, in full, reads CASSLRGNTEVFF.

Note on this clone: Genes here carry mouse names. The missing CDR3 end, 1 residue past where the read stops, is filled in from the germline J gene. The chain joins TRBV26 to TRBJ1-4; 12 nucleotides match TRBD1. V shed 5 bases, J shed 6 bases, and the junction held 4 bases outside the gene matches. CDR1 KGHPV and CDR2 FQNQEV come from the germline V gene (reference sequence). The CDR3 runs 15 residues. CDR3 residues: CASSSGTGGHERLFF. The sequenced part of the CDR3 DNA is TGTGCCAGCAGTAGCGGGACAGGGGGCCACGAAAGATTATTT.

Notes on this clone: Genes and germline come from the mouse. The read is 1 residue too short to cover the CDR3 end, so that end is filled in from the germline J gene. The V and J genes are TRBV26 and TRBJ1-6; the D is unclear. TRBJ1-6 is designated an ORF whose function remains uncertain. The germline V and J ends were trimmed by 4 bases and 2 bases, with 6 bases remaining between them. The CDR3 length is 14 residues. The germline V gene encodes CDR1 KGHPV and CDR2 FQNQEV (reference sequence). CDR3 protein: CASSPQPYNSPLYF. The DNA read from the CDR3 is TGTGCCAGCAGTCCCCAGCCCTATAATTCGCCCCTCTAC.

Details on this clone: Gene names denote mouse genes. CDR3 in amino acids: CASSQGQNTEVFF. CDR3 DNA, as far as it was read: TGTGCCAGCAGCCAGGGACAGAACACAGAAGTCTTC. V and J are TRBV5 and TRBJ1-1; tentatively, D is TRBD1 (5 bases). The read stops 1 residue short of the end of the CDR3; the missing end is completed from the germline J gene. Looked up from germline, CDR1 is LGHNA and CDR2 is YNLKQL (reference sequence). V was pared by 3 bases and J by 0 bases, with 5 bases between. The CDR3 loop spans 13 amino acids.

In the case of this clone: Gene names refer to mouse genes. The CDR3 is cut off 1 residue early in the read; its end comes from the germline J gene. This chain joins TRBV13-2 and TRBJ1-5; a possible D gene is TRBD1 (5 bases). V shed 0 bases and J shed 9 bases, with 7 bases lying between them. CDR3 length: 12 residues. The V gene's germline CDR1 is NNHNN and CDR2 SYGAGS (reference sequence). CDR3 DNA, as far as it was read: TGTGCCAGCGGTGATGAGGGGTGGGCTCCGCTT. It encodes CASGDEGWAPL. The full CDR3 is CASGDEGWAPLF.

By share, this clone counts as medium-sized. The listed genes are named as in mouse. From the germline J gene comes the end of the CDR3, since the read stops 1 residue before it. The chain couples TRBV12-2 to TRBJ2-1, with 11 nucleotides matching TRBD2. Germline CDR1 is SGHLS and CDR2 is HYDKME. After removal of 4 bases from V and 2 bases from J, the junction contained 3 bases not matched to a gene. This CDR3 has 15 amino acids. The covered CDR3 bases are TGTGCCAGCTCCACGACTGGGGGGGACTATGCTGAGCAGTTC. Its translation is CASSTTGGDYAEQF. The entire CDR3 sequence reads CASSTTGGDYAEQFF.

Only a few counts were recorded for this clone. The gene names here belong to mouse. CDR3 DNA (partial): TGTGCCAGCAGCGGGGACATTTATGAACAGTAC. It encodes CASSGDIYEQY. From start to end, the CDR3 is CASSGDIYEQYF. The rearrangement uses TRBV5 and TRBJ2-7; tentative D call: TRBD1 (6 bases). Read data end 1 residue before the CDR3 end; the end is taken from the germline J gene. With 5 bases removed from V and 4 bases from J, the gap between germline ends came to 9 bases. Germline-derived CDR1 and CDR2 are LGHNA and YNLKQL (reference sequence). This CDR3 is 12 amino acids long.

This clone was picked up a small number of times. The gene names here belong to mouse. The read stops 1 residue short of the end of the CDR3; the missing end is completed from the germline J gene. This sequence joins TRBV3 and TRBJ2-3; D is tentatively TRBD1 or TRBD2 (7 bases each). Germline assignment: CDR1 SNHLY and CDR2 FYNGKV (reference sequence). Between the trimmed V and J ends, which lost 3 bases and 2 bases, there was a span of 12 bases. CDR3 length: 15 amino acids. Here the CDR3 reads CASSFSGGPAETLYF. CDR3 bases read: TGTGCCAGCAGCTTCTCAGGGGGGCCTGCAGAAACGCTGTAT.

Regarding this clone: Here the gene names and germline are mouse. The read halts 1 residue ahead of the CDR3 end, with the missing end drawn from the germline J gene. The genes are TRBV26 and TRBJ2-2; D remains ambiguous. V was cut by 5 bases and J by 1 base, with 5 bases left in between. The CDR3 consists of 13 residues. Germline V gene lookup returns CDR1 KGHPV and CDR2 FQNQEV (reference sequence). The CDR3: CASSGKNTGQLYF. CDR3 DNA, as far as it was read: TGTGCCAGCAGTGGCAAAAACACCGGGCAGCTCTAC.

In this sample, this clone turned up once. Germline and genes here are mouse. The read gets to within 1 residue of the CDR3 end, and the germline J gene fills in the rest. The chain employs TRBV13-2 and TRBJ2-5; perhaps D is TRBD1 or TRBD2 (5 bases each). Trimming shortened V by 1 base and J by 6 bases, and 9 bases separated the two germline ends. Germline V gene sequence: CDR1 NNHNN, CDR2 SYGAGS (reference sequence). The CDR3 loop spans 13 amino acids. CDR3 sequence: CASGDPGLDTQYF. CDR3 bases read: TGTGCCAGCGGTGATCCGGGGCTTGACACCCAGTAC.

Comments on this clone: Gene names refer to mouse genes. The read falls 1 residue short of the CDR3 end, and the missing part is taken from the germline J gene. The chain is built from TRBV15 and TRBJ2-2, with D possibly TRBD1 on 6 matching bases. CDR1 is SGHND and CDR2 is FRSKSL in the germline V gene. The V gene lost 6 bases and the J gene lost 6 bases, with 11 bases spanning the gap. There are 13 residues in the CDR3. CDR3 bases read: TGTGCCAGCAGGTACAGGGCCCCCGGGCAGCTCTAC. Protein sequence: CASRYRAPGQLY. The entire CDR3 reads CASRYRAPGQLYF.

Note on this clone: Genes and germline come from the mouse. The observed sequence ends 1 residue before the CDR3 terminus, with the missing tail filled in from the germline J gene. The rearrangement joins TRBV26 to TRBJ2-4; D remains ambiguous. CDR3 length: 13 residues. Germline-derived CDR1 and CDR2 are KGHPV and FQNQEV (reference sequence). Between the trimmed V and J ends, which lost 2 bases and 0 bases, there was a span of 3 bases. The sequenced CDR3 bases are TGTGCCAGCAGTCTGGATAGTCAAAACACCTTGTAC. Residues: CASSLDSQNTLY. The whole CDR3 protein reads CASSLDSQNTLYF.

Concerning this clone itself: The gene symbols are mouse symbols. Sequencing ends 1 residue short of the CDR3 end; the germline J gene provides the rest. The chain combines TRBV23 with TRBJ1-2; no check of the table's D call, TRBD1, against the DNA was made. Per germline, CDR1 KGHTA and CDR2 FQNQQP. This CDR3 is 14 amino acids long. The CDR3 sequence is CSSSGDRGSSDYTF. Partial CDR3 DNA: TGCTCCAGCAGTGGGGACAGGGGGTCCTCCGACTACACC.

By sample fraction, this clone is large (0.1 to 1%). Gene names are mouse gene names. The CDR3 goes on 1 residue after the read ends, and that part is filled in from the germline J gene. V gene TRBV13-1 combines with J gene TRBJ1-4; the D gene is possibly TRBD1 (6 bases). The germline V and J ends were trimmed by 3 bases and 2 bases, with 8 bases remaining between them. The V gene's germline CDR1 is NSHNY and CDR2 SYGAGN. There are 14 residues in the CDR3. The CDR3 loop reads CASSGGQSNERLFF. Incomplete CDR3 DNA: TGTGCCAGCAGTGGGGGACAATCCAACGAAAGATTATTT.

This clone was seen a handful of times. Gene names and germline refer to mouse. The CDR3 goes on 1 residue after the read ends, and that part is filled in from the germline J gene. This chain joins TRBV26 and TRBJ2-2; D is ambiguous. CDR3 length: 14 amino acids. V shed 0 bases and J shed 2 bases, with 4 bases lying between them. Germline V gives CDR1 KGHPV, CDR2 FQNQEV (reference sequence). The CDR3: CASSLSINTGQLYF. Incomplete CDR3 DNA: TGTGCCAGCAGTCTGTCCATTAACACCGGGCAGCTCTAC.

A remark on this clone: Gene names follow the mouse nomenclature. The CDR3 spells CASSLYRGGRTYEQYF. Partial CDR3 DNA: TGTGCCAGCAGTCTGTATCGGGGGGGGAGGACCTATGAACAGTAC. V usage is TRBV24 and J usage is TRBJ2-7; TRBD2 aligns across 7 bases. The read falls 1 residue short of the CDR3 end, and the missing part is taken from the germline J gene. The CDR3 sequence is 16 residues long. Germline CDR1 and CDR2: KGHTA and FRNEEI. V gave up 0 bases and J gave up 2 bases; unmatched junction bases: 7.

This clone has only a few counts. Gene names refer to mouse genes. The CDR3 end falls 1 residue outside the read, so it is completed with the germline J gene. The gene calls are TRBV2 and TRBJ2-1; 8 bases fit TRBD1. Trimming at V came to 0 bases and at J to 4 bases, leaving 2 bases not matched to a gene. CDR1 is LGHNA and CDR2 is YSYQKL in the germline V gene. The CDR3 runs 15 residues. CDR3 DNA (partial): TGTGCCAGCAGCCAAGATCAGGGGGCTTATGCTGAGCAGTTC. This encodes CASSQDQGAYAEQF. The full CDR3 is CASSQDQGAYAEQFF.

Remarks on this clone: Mouse gene names and germline throughout. The CDR3 extends 1 residue past the end of the read, so its final part is completed from the germline J gene. The chain joins TRBV1 to TRBJ1-1; no clear D gene. The germline V and J ends were trimmed by 0 bases and 4 bases, with 6 bases remaining between them. The CDR3 covers 13 residues. Germline CDR1 NSQYPW, CDR2 LRSPGD (reference sequence). CDR3 sequence reads: CTCSADTLTEVFF. The CDR3 DNA, read in part, is TGCACCTGCAGTGCAGACACACTCACAGAAGTCTTC.

In regard to this clone: Any gene name here is a mouse gene name. The read is 1 residue too short to cover the CDR3 end, so that end is filled in from the germline J gene. The genes are TRBV3 and TRBJ2-3, with D tentatively TRBD1 or TRBD2 (6 bases each). V lost 1 base, J lost 1 base, and 9 bases lay in between. Germline values: CDR1 SNHLY, CDR2 FYNGKV (reference sequence). There are 15 residues in the CDR3. The covered CDR3 bases are TGTGCCAGCAGCTTAGGGAGGGGGGGTGCAGAAACGCTGTAT. This encodes CASSLGRGGAETLY. The complete CDR3 protein is CASSLGRGGAETLYF.

About this clone: Gene names are mouse gene names. The read stops 1 residue short of the end of the CDR3; the missing end is completed from the germline J gene. The chain recombines TRBV12-2 with TRBJ1-4; D may be TRBD1 (5 bases). The CDR3 is 14 residues long. Germline V gene lookup returns CDR1 SGHLS and CDR2 HYDKME. Trimming took off 6 bases at V and 0 bases at J, with 10 bases between the two ends. CDR3 bases read: TGTGCCAGCGGGGGGGAAATTTCCAACGAAAGATTATTT. This codes for CASGGEISNERLF. The complete CDR3 reads CASGGEISNERLFF.

On this clone itself: Gene names denote mouse genes. The read is 1 residue too short to cover the CDR3 end, so that end is filled in from the germline J gene. This chain links TRBV16 with TRBJ2-5; 8 bases match TRBD2. CDR1 SGHSA and CDR2 FRNQAP come from the germline V gene. Germline trimming cut 1 base from V and 4 bases from J; bases unmatched to any gene: 1. The CDR3 is 14 residues long. CDR3 loop: CASSLAGGKDTQYF. The sequenced CDR3 bases are TGTGCAAGCAGCTTAGCTGGGGGGAAAGACACCCAGTAC.